These T cell receptor beta chains were read from a single sample in a study of shared clonotypes between healthy human individuals. TCRdb keeps only in-frame clones here, not all; method: immunoSEQ multiplex PCR. The profile covers around 1,900,000 clones, with around 93% appearing a single time and less than 2% taken by the ten largest. Material: naive CD8+ T cells from PBMCs. The receptors here all came from a man younger than 35 in good health. Some clones in this sample may be carry-over from other donors' samples. Each CDR3 is given with its conserved first and last residue. A D gene is named only where the DNA matches it firmly. For some rows the clone size is stated as once, few or many, or as a class when expanded; others skip it.

TRBV5-5	TRBJ1-1	NA	NA	TGTGCCAGCAGAGGGGGGGGAGTCACTGAAGCTTTCTTT	CASRGGGVTEAFF
TRBV27	TRBJ2-1	NA	NA	TGTGCCAGCAGTACGCTCGGGACTGCTGAGCAGTTCTTC	CASSTLGTAEQFF
TRBV9	TRBJ2-3	TRBD1	NA	TGTGCCAGCAGCGACCGGGGACAGAGCACAGATACGCAGTATTTT	CASSDRGQSTDTQYF
TRBV4-1	TRBJ2-7	NA	once	TGCGCCAGCAGCCAAGAAGAAGGGCTGTACGAGCAGTACTTC	CASSQEEGLYEQYF
TRBV7-7	TRBJ2-7	TRBD2	NA	TGTGCCAGCAGCGTGGGACTAGCGGGAACCGAGCAGTACTTC	CASSVGLAGTEQYF
TRBV28	TRBJ2-7	TRBD2	NA	TGTGCCAGCAGTTTACCAACCGGGAGGCCCTCCTACGAGCAGTACTTC	CASSLPTGRPSYEQYF
TRBV4-2	TRBJ2-1	NA	NA	TGTGCCAGCAGCCTTGCGAGCTCCTACAATGAGCAGTTCTTC	CASSLASSYNEQFF
TRBV7-8	TRBJ2-7	NA	NA	TGTGCCAGCAGCTCGGACGGTAGCCATTGGGACGAGCAGTACTTC	CASSSDGSHWDEQYF
TRBV27	TRBJ2-1	NA	NA	TGTGCCAGCAGTCCCCAACTAGGAGGCGTCTACAATGAGCAGTTCTTC	CASSPQLGGVYNEQFF
TRBV10-1	TRBJ1-5	NA	NA	TGCGCCAGCAGACCCCGTGGCAGGGTATTTCAGCCCCAGCATTTT	CASRPRGRVFQPQHF
TRBV9	TRBJ1-2	NA	once	TGTGCCAGCAGCGTAACAAGGGAGGGCCAAGCAGAATATGGCTACACCTTC	CASSVTREGQAEYGYTF
TRBV7-9	TRBJ2-1	TRBD2	NA	TGTGCCAGCAGCTTAGGGGGACTAGCTAATGAGCAGTTCTTC	CASSLGGLANEQFF
TRBV27	TRBJ1-1	NA	once	TGTGCCAGCAGTTCAACGGGGGGGAACACTGAAGCTTTCTTT	CASSSTGGNTEAFF
TRBV7-8	TRBJ2-1	TRBD2	NA	TGTGCCAGCAGCTTTAAACTAGCGGGAGGGTTCAATGAGCAGTTCTTC	CASSFKLAGGFNEQFF
TRBV2	TRBJ1-5	NA	few	TGTGCCAGCAGTGGGGTTACCGGAGGTGGTCAGCCCCAGCATTTT	CASSGVTGGGQPQHF